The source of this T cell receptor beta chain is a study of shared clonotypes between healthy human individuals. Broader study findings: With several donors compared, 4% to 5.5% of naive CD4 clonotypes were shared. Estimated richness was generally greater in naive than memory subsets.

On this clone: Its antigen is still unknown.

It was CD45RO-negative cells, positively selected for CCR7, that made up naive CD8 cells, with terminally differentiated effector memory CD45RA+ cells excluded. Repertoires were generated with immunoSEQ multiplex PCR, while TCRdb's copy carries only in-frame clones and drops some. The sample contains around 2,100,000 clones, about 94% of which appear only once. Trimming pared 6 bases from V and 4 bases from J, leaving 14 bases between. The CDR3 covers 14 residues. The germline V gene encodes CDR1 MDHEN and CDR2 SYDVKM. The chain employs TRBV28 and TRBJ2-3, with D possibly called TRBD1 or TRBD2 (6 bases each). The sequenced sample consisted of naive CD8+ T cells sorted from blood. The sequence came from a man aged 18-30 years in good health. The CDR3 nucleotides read TGTGCCAGCAGCCGTGGGGGGCAGGCAGATACGCAGTATTTT. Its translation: CASSRGGQADTQYF.